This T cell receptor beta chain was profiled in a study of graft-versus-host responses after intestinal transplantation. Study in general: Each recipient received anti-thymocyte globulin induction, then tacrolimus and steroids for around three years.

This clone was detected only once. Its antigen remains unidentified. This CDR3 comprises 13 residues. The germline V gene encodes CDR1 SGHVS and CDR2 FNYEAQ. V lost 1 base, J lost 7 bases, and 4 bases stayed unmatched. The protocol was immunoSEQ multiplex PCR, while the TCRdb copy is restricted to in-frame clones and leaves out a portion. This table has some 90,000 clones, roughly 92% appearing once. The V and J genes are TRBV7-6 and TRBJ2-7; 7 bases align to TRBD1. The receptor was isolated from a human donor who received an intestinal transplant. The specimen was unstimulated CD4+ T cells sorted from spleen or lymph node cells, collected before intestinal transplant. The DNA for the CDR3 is TGTGCCAGCAGCTTAGAGGGGGCAGATGAGCAGTACTTC. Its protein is CASSLEGADEQYF.